This T cell receptor beta chain is from a study of technical replicates of blood from a handful of donors. Clones were sequenced by immunoSEQ multiplex PCR, and TCRdb holds only the in-frame ones, with some missing. The sample has some 70,000 clones; 80% to 95% are singletons. The specimen sequenced was T cells isolated from PBMCs. The TCR was taken from a human donor in good health.

CDR3 protein: CASSEAPSNEQFF. Written as DNA, the CDR3 is TGTGCCAGCAGTGAAGCCCCCAGTAATGAGCAGTTCTTC. The genes are TRBV2 and TRBJ2-1, with D unresolved. The V and J ends lost 0 bases and 7 bases respectively, with 7 bases between them. This CDR3 contains 13 residues. CDR1 SNHLY and CDR2 FYNNEI come from the germline V gene. The entire variable domain, with the rest obtained from reference TRBV2 and TRBJ2-1, is as follows: EPEVTQTPSHQVTQMGQEVILRCVPISNHLYFYWYRQILGQKVEFLVSFYNNEISEKSEIFDDQFSVERPDGSNFTLKIRSTKLEDSAMYFCASSEAPSNEQFFGPGTRLTVL.